The rows below give T cell receptor beta chains drawn from one sample of a study of blood T cell repertoires in COVID-19. Produced via immunoSEQ multiplex PCR; TCRdb's table is partial and in-frame only. Counted here are about 77,000 clones, roughly 78% occurring once; the ten biggest clones make up more than 4%. The sample was peripheral blood. Source of these receptors: a woman aged 70-85 years with acute or convalescent COVID-19. The CDR3 runs from the conserved cysteine through the conserved F or W. Fields, in order: V gene, clone size, D gene, J gene, CDR3 protein, CDR3 DNA. A D gene is named only where the DNA matches it firmly. Clone size appears in some rows only: once, few, many, or a class for an expanded clone.

v_gene: TRBV4-3
abundance: .
d_gene: TRBD2
j_gene: TRBJ2-3
CDR3aa: CASSLAVAGGADTQYF
CDR3nt: TGCGCCAGCAGCCTTGCGGTAGCGGGGGGCGCAGATACGCAGTATTTT

v_gene: TRBV15
abundance: .
d_gene: TRBD1
j_gene: TRBJ2-1
CDR3aa: CATSRDRDRDKFF
CDR3nt: TGTGCCACCAGCAGAGACCGGGACAGGGACAAGTTCTTC

v_gene: TRBV7-9
abundance: once
d_gene: .
j_gene: TRBJ1-5
CDR3aa: CASSLFSILGNQPQHF
CDR3nt: TGTGCCAGCAGCTTATTCAGTATACTCGGGAATCAGCCCCAGCATTTT

v_gene: TRBV4-1
abundance: .
d_gene: .
j_gene: TRBJ1-1
CDR3aa: CASQVGGAGTEAFF
CDR3nt: TGCGCCAGCCAAGTCGGGGGGGCAGGTACTGAAGCTTTCTTT

v_gene: TRBV7-2
abundance: .
d_gene: TRBD2
j_gene: TRBJ2-2
CDR3aa: CASSIGLAGGFNTGELFF
CDR3nt: TGTGCCAGCAGCATTGGACTAGCGGGGGGCTTTAACACCGGGGAGCTGTTTTTT

v_gene: TRBV3-1/TRBV3-2
abundance: .
d_gene: .
j_gene: TRBJ2-4
CDR3aa: CASSPNRENIQYF
CDR3nt: TGTGCCAGCAGCCCCAATCGAGAAAACATTCAGTACTTC

v_gene: TRBV13
abundance: .
d_gene: .
j_gene: TRBJ1-2
CDR3aa: CASSLRGYRDYGYTF
CDR3nt: TGTGCCAGCAGCCTCAGAGGATACCGGGACTATGGCTACACCTTC

v_gene: TRBV7-2
abundance: few
d_gene: TRBD1
j_gene: TRBJ1-6
CDR3aa: CASSLPTGGHSPLHF
CDR3nt: TGTGCCAGCAGCTTGCCCACAGGGGGACATTCACCCCTCCACTTT

v_gene: TRBV6-5
abundance: few
d_gene: TRBD1
j_gene: TRBJ2-2
CDR3aa: CATTRQGNTGELFF
CDR3nt: TGTGCCACCACACGACAGGGTAACACCGGGGAGCTGTTTTTT

v_gene: TRBV27
abundance: few
d_gene: .
j_gene: TRBJ1-6
CDR3aa: CASSLIGGGNSPLHF
CDR3nt: TGTGCCAGCAGTTTAATAGGGGGTGGGAATTCACCCCTCCACTTT

v_gene: TRBV12-3/TRBV12-4
abundance: .
d_gene: .
j_gene: TRBJ2-7
CDR3aa: CASSRGGAGEQYF
CDR3nt: TGTGCCAGCAGCCGGGGAGGAGCGGGCGAGCAGTACTTC

v_gene: TRBV4-3
abundance: .
d_gene: .
j_gene: TRBJ2-2
CDR3aa: CASSPNLNTGELFF
CDR3nt: TGCGCCAGCAGCCCCAACTTGAACACCGGGGAGCTGTTTTTT

v_gene: TRBV5-1
abundance: .
d_gene: .
j_gene: TRBJ2-2
CDR3aa: CASSRREGYTGELFF
CDR3nt: TGCGCCAGCAGCCGCCGAGAGGGTTACACCGGGGAGCTGTTTTTT

v_gene: TRBV6-2/TRBV6-3
abundance: .
d_gene: .
j_gene: TRBJ2-7
CDR3aa: CASSSAYEQYF
CDR3nt: TGTGCCAGCAGTTCGGCCTACGAGCAGTACTTC

v_gene: TRBV27
abundance: .
d_gene: .
j_gene: TRBJ2-3
CDR3aa: CASSLSGLERAPWQYF
CDR3nt: TGTGCCAGCAGTTTGTCGGGACTTGAGCGAGCGCCTTGGCAGTATTTT

v_gene: TRBV3-1/TRBV3-2
abundance: once
d_gene: .
j_gene: TRBJ2-4
CDR3aa: CASSQSRRLAKNIQYF
CDR3nt: TGTGCCAGCAGCCAATCCAGGCGCCTAGCCAAAAACATTCAGTACTTC

v_gene: TRBV6-5
abundance: .
d_gene: .
j_gene: TRBJ1-1
CDR3aa: CASRVTGNTEAFF
CDR3nt: TGTGCCAGCAGAGTTACAGGGAACACTGAAGCTTTCTTT

v_gene: TRBV6-5
abundance: .
d_gene: TRBD1
j_gene: TRBJ1-1
CDR3aa: CASNIAGTGGTEAFF
CDR3nt: TGTGCCAGCAACATAGCCGGGACAGGAGGCACTGAAGCTTTCTTT

v_gene: TRBV5-6
abundance: once
d_gene: .
j_gene: TRBJ2-7
CDR3aa: CASSLVQGGPEQYF
CDR3nt: TGTGCCAGCAGCTTGGTTCAGGGTGGCCCCGAGCAGTACTTC

v_gene: TRBV6-5
abundance: .
d_gene: TRBD2
j_gene: TRBJ2-5
CDR3aa: CASWTSYFQETQYF
CDR3nt: TGTGCCAGTTGGACTAGCTACTTCCAAGAGACCCAGTACTTC

v_gene: TRBV7-9
abundance: few
d_gene: .
j_gene: TRBJ1-2
CDR3aa: CASSPQQGGANYGYTF
CDR3nt: TGTGCCAGCAGCCCCCAACAAGGAGGAGCTAACTATGGCTACACCTTC

v_gene: TRBV18
abundance: few
d_gene: .
j_gene: TRBJ1-1
CDR3aa: CASSPVRGTPEAFF
CDR3nt: TGTGCCAGCTCACCGGTTAGGGGTACCCCGGAAGCTTTCTTT

v_gene: TRBV7-8
abundance: .
d_gene: .
j_gene: TRBJ1-1
CDR3aa: CASSLEQGRTEAFF
CDR3nt: TGTGCCAGCAGCTTAGAGCAGGGTCGAACTGAAGCTTTCTTT

v_gene: TRBV7-2
abundance: .
d_gene: .
j_gene: TRBJ2-6
CDR3aa: CASSPNRAGANVLTF
CDR3nt: TGTGCCAGCAGTCCAAACAGGGCTGGGGCCAACGTCCTGACTTTC

v_gene: TRBV29-1
abundance: .
d_gene: TRBD1
j_gene: TRBJ1-2
CDR3aa: CSVVAGQGIGYGYTF
CDR3nt: TGCAGCGTTGTGGCTGGACAGGGGATCGGCTATGGCTACACCTTC

v_gene: TRBV27
abundance: .
d_gene: TRBD2
j_gene: TRBJ2-5
CDR3aa: CASSSLAGAGETQYF
CDR3nt: TGTGCCAGCAGTTCGCTAGCGGGGGCGGGGGAGACCCAGTACTTC

v_gene: TRBV27
abundance: .
d_gene: TRBD1
j_gene: TRBJ1-2
CDR3aa: CASSPGTATYYGYTF
CDR3nt: TGTGCCAGCAGTCCAGGGACAGCCACTTACTATGGCTACACCTTC

v_gene: TRBV9
abundance: few
d_gene: .
j_gene: TRBJ2-6
CDR3aa: CASSGSSDWANVLTF
CDR3nt: TGTGCCAGCAGCGGTTCAAGTGACTGGGCCAACGTCCTGACTTTC

v_gene: TRBV13
abundance: .
d_gene: .
j_gene: TRBJ1-2
CDR3aa: CASSLGTGNYGYTF
CDR3nt: TGTGCCAGCAGCTTAGGGACAGGCAACTATGGCTACACCTTC

v_gene: TRBV5-1
abundance: .
d_gene: TRBD1
j_gene: TRBJ1-2
CDR3aa: CASSPGTVGGYTF
CDR3nt: TGCGCCAGCAGCCCGGGGACAGTAGGCGGCTACACCTTC

v_gene: TRBV5-1
abundance: .
d_gene: TRBD2
j_gene: TRBJ2-7
CDR3aa: CASSPGLAGAAYEQYF
CDR3nt: TGCGCCAGCAGCCCCGGACTAGCGGGGGCCGCCTACGAGCAGTACTTC

v_gene: TRBV7-3
abundance: .
d_gene: .
j_gene: TRBJ2-1
CDR3aa: CASSKYGAGTIDEQFF
CDR3nt: TGTGCCAGCAGCAAATACGGGGCGGGAACGATCGATGAGCAGTTCTTC

v_gene: TRBV27
abundance: .
d_gene: TRBD1
j_gene: TRBJ1-2
CDR3aa: CASSLSTGQGYGYTF
CDR3nt: TGTGCCAGCAGTTTATCCACCGGACAGGGTTATGGCTACACCTTC

v_gene: TRBV10-1
abundance: .
d_gene: TRBD1
j_gene: TRBJ1-2
CDR3aa: CASTGTGVDGYTF
CDR3nt: TGCGCCAGTACCGGGACAGGGGTGGATGGCTACACCTTC

v_gene: TRBV25-1
abundance: .
d_gene: TRBD2
j_gene: TRBJ2-3
CDR3aa: CAGSDNLWLAGADTQYF
CDR3nt: TGTGCCGGCAGTGATAACCTTTGGCTAGCGGGGGCAGATACGCAGTATTTT

v_gene: TRBV29-1
abundance: .
d_gene: TRBD1
j_gene: TRBJ2-5
CDR3aa: CSVEGTTGLETQYF
CDR3nt: TGCAGCGTTGAAGGGACGACAGGGTTAGAGACCCAGTACTTC

v_gene: TRBV7-2
abundance: .
d_gene: TRBD1
j_gene: TRBJ1-1
CDR3aa: CASSLVGTGLYWEAFF
CDR3nt: TGTGCCAGCAGCTTAGTAGGGACAGGGCTGTATTGGGAAGCTTTCTTT

v_gene: TRBV6-1
abundance: .
d_gene: .
j_gene: TRBJ1-6
CDR3aa: CASSDYDRSNNSPLHF
CDR3nt: TGTGCCAGCAGTGACTATGACAGGAGTAATAATTCACCCCTCCACTTT

v_gene: TRBV7-2
abundance: .
d_gene: .
j_gene: TRBJ1-4
CDR3aa: CASSSSGTSEKLFF
CDR3nt: TGTGCCAGCAGCTCATCAGGGACATCGGAAAAACTGTTTTTT

v_gene: TRBV6-1
abundance: .
d_gene: TRBD2
j_gene: TRBJ2-1
CDR3aa: CASSGHSGGSYNEQFF
CDR3nt: TGTGCCAGCAGTGGGCATAGCGGGGGTTCCTACAATGAGCAGTTCTTC

v_gene: TRBV7-2
abundance: .
d_gene: .
j_gene: TRBJ2-5
CDR3aa: CASSRTQETQYF
CDR3nt: TGTGCCAGCAGCCGGACACAAGAGACCCAGTACTTC

v_gene: TRBV12-3/TRBV12-4
abundance: once
d_gene: TRBD1
j_gene: TRBJ1-2
CDR3aa: CASSQTGAYGYTF
CDR3nt: TGTGCCAGCAGTCAGACAGGGGCGTATGGCTACACCTTC

v_gene: TRBV2
abundance: .
d_gene: TRBD1
j_gene: TRBJ2-7
CDR3aa: CASSLPDTGQGSYEQYF
CDR3nt: TGTGCCAGCAGCTTACCCGACACGGGACAGGGATCCTACGAGCAGTACTTC

v_gene: TRBV5-1
abundance: .
d_gene: .
j_gene: TRBJ1-6
CDR3aa: CASSQEQGWNSPLHF
CDR3nt: TGCGCCAGCAGCCAAGAACAGGGTTGGAATTCACCCCTCCACTTT

v_gene: TRBV11-1
abundance: .
d_gene: .
j_gene: TRBJ2-1
CDR3aa: CASSPQGEEGEQFF
CDR3nt: TGTGCCAGCAGCCCCCAGGGGGAGGAAGGTGAGCAGTTCTTC

v_gene: TRBV7-9
abundance: .
d_gene: .
j_gene: TRBJ2-1
CDR3aa: CASSLDSTYNEQFF
CDR3nt: TGTGCCAGCAGCTTGGACTCAACCTACAATGAGCAGTTCTTC

v_gene: TRBV7-2
abundance: .
d_gene: .
j_gene: TRBJ2-7
CDR3aa: CASSPYLGGPREQYF
CDR3nt: TGTGCCAGCAGCCCATATCTAGGGGGACCCCGGGAGCAGTACTTC

v_gene: TRBV7-9
abundance: .
d_gene: TRBD1
j_gene: TRBJ1-2
CDR3aa: CASSSIKGGRANLYGYTF
CDR3nt: TGTGCCAGCAGCTCAATAAAAGGGGGCAGGGCTAATCTATATGGCTACACCTTC

v_gene: TRBV5-1
abundance: .
d_gene: .
j_gene: TRBJ2-7
CDR3aa: CASSSQGGEEQYF
CDR3nt: TGCGCCAGCAGCTCGCAGGGGGGAGAAGAGCAGTACTTC

v_gene: TRBV4-3
abundance: .
d_gene: TRBD2
j_gene: TRBJ2-1
CDR3aa: CASSQDRLAGEQFF
CDR3nt: TGCGCCAGCAGCCAAGATCGACTAGCGGGTGAGCAGTTCTTC

v_gene: TRBV6-2/TRBV6-3
abundance: few
d_gene: .
j_gene: TRBJ1-1
CDR3aa: CASSLTGGTEAFF
CDR3nt: TGTGCCAGCAGCCTGACAGGAGGCACTGAAGCTTTCTTT

v_gene: TRBV13
abundance: .
d_gene: TRBD1
j_gene: TRBJ1-3
CDR3aa: CASSRDREPSSGNTIYF
CDR3nt: TGTGCCAGCAGCCGGGACAGGGAGCCCTCCTCTGGAAACACCATATATTTT